This TCR beta chain was observed in a study of OX40 agonist ivuxolimab in advanced cancers. The assay was immunoSEQ multiplex PCR, and TCRdb's table has in-frame clones only and misses some. In the table there are some 80,000 clones, 80% to 90% of which are singletons. This CDR3 is built from 11 residues. The germline V gene has CDR1 SGHDT and CDR2 YYEEEE. Trimming took off 6 bases at V and 6 bases at J, with 9 bases between the two ends. The starting material was CD4+ or CD8+ T cells sorted from blood, obtained in a trial of the OX40 agonist ivuxolimab. This TCR was sampled from an adult with an advanced solid tumor such as melanoma, head and neck, liver or kidney cancer. The rearrangement uses TRBV5-6 and TRBJ1-1; D is ambiguous. CDR3 amino acids: CASNFAAEAFF. CDR3 nucleotide sequence: TGTGCCAGCAACTTTGCCGCTGAAGCTTTCTTT.